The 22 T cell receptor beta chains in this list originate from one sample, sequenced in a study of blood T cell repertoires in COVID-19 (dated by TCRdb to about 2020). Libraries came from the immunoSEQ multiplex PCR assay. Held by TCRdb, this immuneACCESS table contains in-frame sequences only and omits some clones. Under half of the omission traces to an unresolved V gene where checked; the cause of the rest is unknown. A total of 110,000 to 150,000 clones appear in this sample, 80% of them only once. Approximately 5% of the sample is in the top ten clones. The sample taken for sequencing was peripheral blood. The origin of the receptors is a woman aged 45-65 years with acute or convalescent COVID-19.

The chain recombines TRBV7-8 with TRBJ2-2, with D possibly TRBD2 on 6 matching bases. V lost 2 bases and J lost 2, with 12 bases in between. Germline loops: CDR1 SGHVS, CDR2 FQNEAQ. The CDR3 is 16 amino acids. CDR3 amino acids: CASSLLPGGNTGELFF. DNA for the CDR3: TGTGCCAGCAGCTTACTCCCCGGGGGTAACACCGGGGAGCTGTTTTTT. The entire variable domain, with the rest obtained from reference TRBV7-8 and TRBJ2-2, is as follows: GAGVSQSPRYKVAKRGQDVALRCDPISGHVSLFWYQQALGQGPEFLTYFQNEAQLDKSGLPSDRFFAERPEGSVSTLKIQRTQQEDSAVYLCASSLLPGGNTGELFFGEGSRLTVL.

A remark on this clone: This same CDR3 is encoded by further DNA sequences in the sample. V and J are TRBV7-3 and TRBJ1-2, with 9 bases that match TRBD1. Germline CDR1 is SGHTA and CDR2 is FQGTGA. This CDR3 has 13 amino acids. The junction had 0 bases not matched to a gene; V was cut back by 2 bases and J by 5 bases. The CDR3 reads CASSLGQGYGYTF. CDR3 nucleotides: TGTGCCAGCAGCTTAGGACAGGGGTATGGCTACACCTTC. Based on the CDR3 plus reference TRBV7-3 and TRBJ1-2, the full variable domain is GAGVSQTPSNKVTEKGKYVELRCDPISGHTALYWYRQSLGQGPEFLIYFQGTGAADDSGLPNDRFFAVRPEGSVSTLKIQRTERGDSAVYLCASSLGQGYGYTFGSGTRLTVV.

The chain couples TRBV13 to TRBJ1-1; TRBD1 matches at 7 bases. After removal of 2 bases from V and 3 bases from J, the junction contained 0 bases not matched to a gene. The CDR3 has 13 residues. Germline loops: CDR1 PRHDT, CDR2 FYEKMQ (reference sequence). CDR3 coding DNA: TGTGCCAGCAGCTTACAGGGGGACACTGAAGCTTTCTTT. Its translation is CASSLQGDTEAFF.

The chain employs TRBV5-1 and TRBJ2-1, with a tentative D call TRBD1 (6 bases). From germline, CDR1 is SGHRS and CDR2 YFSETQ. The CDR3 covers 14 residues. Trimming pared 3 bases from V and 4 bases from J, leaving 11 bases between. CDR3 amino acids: CASSWTVGYNEQFF. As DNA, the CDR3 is TGCGCCAGCAGCTGGACAGTAGGTTACAATGAGCAGTTCTTC.

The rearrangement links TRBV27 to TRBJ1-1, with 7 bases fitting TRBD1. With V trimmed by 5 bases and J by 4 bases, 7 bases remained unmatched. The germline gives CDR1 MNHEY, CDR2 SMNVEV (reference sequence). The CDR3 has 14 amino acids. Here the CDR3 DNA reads TGTGCCAGCAGTCTGACAGGGTACGGCACTGAAGCTTTCTTT. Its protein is CASSLTGYGTEAFF.

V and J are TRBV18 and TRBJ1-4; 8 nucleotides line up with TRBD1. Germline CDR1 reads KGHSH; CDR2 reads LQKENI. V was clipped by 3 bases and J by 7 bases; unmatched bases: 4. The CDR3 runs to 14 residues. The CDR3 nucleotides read TGTGCCAGCTCACCGGGGACAGGTCGTGAAAAACTGTTTTTT. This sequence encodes CASSPGTGREKLFF. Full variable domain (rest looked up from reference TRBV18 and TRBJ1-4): NAGVMQNPRHLVRRRGQEARLRCSPMKGHSHVYWYRQLPEEGLKFMVYLQKENIIDESGMPKERFSAEFPKEGPSILRIQQVVRGDSAAYFCASSPGTGREKLFFGSGTQLSVL.

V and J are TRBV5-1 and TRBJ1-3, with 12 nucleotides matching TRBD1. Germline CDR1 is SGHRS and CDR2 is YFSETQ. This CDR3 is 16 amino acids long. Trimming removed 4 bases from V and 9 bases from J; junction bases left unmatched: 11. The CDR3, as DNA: TGCGCCAGCAGCCCCCTGGGACAGGGGGCGGTTGGCACCATATATTTT. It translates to CASSPLGQGAVGTIYF.

CDR3 nucleotides: TGCGCCAGCAGTGGTCCGCCTAGCGAGTCCCACGAGCAGTACTTC. Its translation: CASSGPPSESHEQYF. This sequence joins TRBV10-1 and TRBJ2-7, with TRBD2 as a possible D gene (6 bases). V dropped 4 bases and J dropped 5 bases, with 18 bases sitting between them. CDR3 size: 15 residues. Germline lookup yields CDR1 WNHNN and CDR2 SYGVQD (reference sequence).

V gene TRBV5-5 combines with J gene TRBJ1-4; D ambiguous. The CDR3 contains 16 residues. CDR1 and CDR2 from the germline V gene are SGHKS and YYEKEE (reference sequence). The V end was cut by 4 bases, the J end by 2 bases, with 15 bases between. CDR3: CASSRDLIRTNEKLFF. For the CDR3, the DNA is TGTGCCAGCAGCCGTGATTTAATTCGGACTAATGAAAAACTGTTTTTT.

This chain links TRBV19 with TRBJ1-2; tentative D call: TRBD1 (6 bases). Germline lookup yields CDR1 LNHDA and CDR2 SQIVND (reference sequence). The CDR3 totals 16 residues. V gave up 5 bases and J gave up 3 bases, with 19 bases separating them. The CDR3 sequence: CASSVRPGGADYGYTF. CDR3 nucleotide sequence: TGTGCCAGTAGTGTCCGCCCGGGGGGCGCGGACTATGGCTACACCTTC.

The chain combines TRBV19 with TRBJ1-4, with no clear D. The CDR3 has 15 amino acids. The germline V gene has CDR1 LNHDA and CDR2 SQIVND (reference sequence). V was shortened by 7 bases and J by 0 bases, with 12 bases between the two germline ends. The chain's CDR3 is CASKEGQATNEKLFF. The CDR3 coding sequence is TGTGCCAGTAAGGAGGGTCAGGCAACTAATGAAAAACTGTTTTTT.

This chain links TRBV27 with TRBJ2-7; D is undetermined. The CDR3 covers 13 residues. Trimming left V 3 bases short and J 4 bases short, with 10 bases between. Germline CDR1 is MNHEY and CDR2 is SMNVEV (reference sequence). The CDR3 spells CASSLGGEYEQYF. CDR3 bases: TGTGCCAGCAGTTTGGGTGGAGAGTACGAGCAGTACTTC.

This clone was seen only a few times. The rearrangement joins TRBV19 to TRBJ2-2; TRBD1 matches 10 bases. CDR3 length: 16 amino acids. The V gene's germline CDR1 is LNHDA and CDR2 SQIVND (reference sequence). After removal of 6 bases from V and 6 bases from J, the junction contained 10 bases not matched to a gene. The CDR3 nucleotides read TGTGCCAGTAGCAACTCGGGACAGGGGTTGTCCGGGGAGCTGTTTTTT. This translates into CASSNSGQGLSGELFF.

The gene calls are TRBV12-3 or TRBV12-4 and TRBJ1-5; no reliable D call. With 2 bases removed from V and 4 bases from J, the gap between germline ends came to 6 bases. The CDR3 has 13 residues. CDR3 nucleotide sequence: TGTGCCAGCAGTTTAAGTCAGAATCAGCCCCAGCATTTT. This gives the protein CASSLSQNQPQHF.

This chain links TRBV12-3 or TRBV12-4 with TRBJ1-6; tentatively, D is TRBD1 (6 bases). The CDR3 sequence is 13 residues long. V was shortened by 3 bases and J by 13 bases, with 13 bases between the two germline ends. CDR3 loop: CASSFGGLGPLHF. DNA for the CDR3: TGTGCCAGCAGTTTCGGGGGGCTTGGGCCCCTCCACTTT.

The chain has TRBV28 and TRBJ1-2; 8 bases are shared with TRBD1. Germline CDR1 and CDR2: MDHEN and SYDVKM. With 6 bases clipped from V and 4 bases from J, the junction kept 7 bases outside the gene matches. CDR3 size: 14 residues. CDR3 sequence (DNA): TGTGCCAGCAGCACCCCGACAGGGGTCTATGGCTACACCTTC. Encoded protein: CASSTPTGVYGYTF.

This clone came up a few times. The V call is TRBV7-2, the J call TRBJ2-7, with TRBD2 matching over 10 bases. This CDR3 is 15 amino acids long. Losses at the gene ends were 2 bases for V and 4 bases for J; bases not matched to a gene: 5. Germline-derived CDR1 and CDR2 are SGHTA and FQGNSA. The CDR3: CASSLKSGGAYEQYF. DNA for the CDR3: TGTGCCAGCAGCTTAAAGAGCGGGGGGGCTTACGAGCAGTACTTC.

The chain's CDR3 is CASSYAMGQYEAFF. The CDR3 coding sequence is TGTGCCAGCAGTTACGCAATGGGGCAGTATGAAGCTTTCTTT. The chain recombines TRBV6-5 with TRBJ1-1; maybe TRBD1 (5 bases). The CDR3 runs to 14 residues. With 2 bases removed from V and 7 bases from J, the gap between germline ends came to 14 bases. CDR1 is MNHEY, CDR2 SVGAGI, per germline.

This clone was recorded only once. The CDR3 DNA sequence: TGTGCCAGCAGCTTAGGATCCGGCGGGCTGGGGTCTGAAGCTTTCTTT. It translates to CASSLGSGGLGSEAFF. The V call is TRBV11-1, the J call TRBJ1-1; D is ambiguous. Trimming shortened V by 1 base and J by 6 bases, and 18 bases separated the two germline ends. The CDR3 covers 16 residues. Germline CDR1 is SGHAT and CDR2 is FQDESV (reference sequence).

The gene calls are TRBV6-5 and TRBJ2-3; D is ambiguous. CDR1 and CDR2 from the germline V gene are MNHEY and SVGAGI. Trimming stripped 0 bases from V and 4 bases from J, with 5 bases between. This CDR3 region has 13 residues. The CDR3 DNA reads TGTGCCAGCAGTTACTCCCGGGCAGATACGCAGTATTTT. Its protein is CASSYSRADTQYF.

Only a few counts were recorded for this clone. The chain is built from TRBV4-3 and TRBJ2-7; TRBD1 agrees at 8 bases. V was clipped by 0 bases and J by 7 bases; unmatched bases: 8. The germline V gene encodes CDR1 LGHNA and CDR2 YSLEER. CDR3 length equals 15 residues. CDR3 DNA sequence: TGCGCCAGCAGCCAAGAACAGGGGGAATCCTGGGAGCAGTACTTC. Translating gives CASSQEQGESWEQYF.

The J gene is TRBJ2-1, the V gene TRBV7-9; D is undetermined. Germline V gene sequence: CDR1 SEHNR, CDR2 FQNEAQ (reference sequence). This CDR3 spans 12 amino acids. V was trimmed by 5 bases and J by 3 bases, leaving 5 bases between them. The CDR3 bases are TGTGCCAGCAGCCCGGGCTACAATGAGCAGTTCTTC. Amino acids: CASSPGYNEQFF.